This T cell receptor beta chain was observed in a study of T cell changes during pregnancy in multiple sclerosis. The germline V gene has CDR1 KGHSH and CDR2 LQKENI. The CDR3 is 15 residues long. Trimming removed 6 bases at V and 0 bases at J, with 14 bases between. Sequenced by immunoSEQ multiplex PCR; TCRdb stores in-frame clones only, minus some. The sample has about 100,000 clones; just over 90% are singletons. The TCR sequence derives from a female donor with multiple sclerosis, enrolled in a pregnancy study. The chain couples TRBV18 to TRBJ1-1; the D gene is possibly TRBD1 (5 bases). Sequences were derived from peripheral blood, sampled in the second trimester of pregnancy. CDR3: CASSPGGKLNTEAFF. The CDR3 nucleotides read TGTGCCAGCTCCCCGGGGGGGAAGTTGAACACTGAAGCTTTCTTT.